This TCR beta chain is from a study of CD8 T cells in Susac syndrome. Study context: Patients with Susac syndrome were therapy-naive, taking corticosteroids, with some also receiving intravenous immunoglobulin, or taking intravenous immunoglobulin alone at the time their blood was drawn. General study results and limits: It was acknowledged by the study that relatively few individuals were included in its TCR sequencing and HLA analysis. Susac-specific public clones were found in both the total CD8+ and the CD8+ TEMRA repertoires, with some 15 in the former and 5 or 6 in the latter.

RNA totalling roughly 0.45 to 1 ug underwent reverse transcription with random hexamers. An immunoSEQ multiplex PCR generated amplified TCR beta CDR3 products spanning 54 Vbeta and 13 Jbeta. TCRdb processed the immunoSEQ multiplex PCR reads anew with MiXCR; each CDR3 protein has one entry. The sample records about 100,000 distinct CDR3 sequences, 95% being singletons. For this clonotype: Its specificity is not known.

The source of this sequence is a human donor with Susac syndrome. Sequencing used CD8+ T cells from PBMCs.

Here the CDR3 reads CASSLGGSQRDEQFF. Written as DNA, the CDR3 is TGCGCCAGCAGCCTAGGGGGTTCACAGAGGGATGAGCAGTTCTTC. The V gene is TRBV4-1, the J gene TRBJ2-1; tentative D call: TRBD1 (6 bases). The CDR3 extends over 15 amino acids. CDR1 is MGHRA, CDR2 YSYEKL, per germline. Trimming cost V 4 bases and J 8 bases, with 18 bases left between them.